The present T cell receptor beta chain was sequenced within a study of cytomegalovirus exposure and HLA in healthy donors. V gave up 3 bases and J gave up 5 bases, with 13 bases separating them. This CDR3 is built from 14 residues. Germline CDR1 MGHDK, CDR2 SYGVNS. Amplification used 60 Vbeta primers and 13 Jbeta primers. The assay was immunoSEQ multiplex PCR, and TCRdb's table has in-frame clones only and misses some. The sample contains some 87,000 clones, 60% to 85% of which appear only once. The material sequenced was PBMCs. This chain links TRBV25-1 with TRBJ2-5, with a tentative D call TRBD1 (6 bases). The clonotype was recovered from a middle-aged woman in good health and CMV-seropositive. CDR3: CASSERGSVETQYF. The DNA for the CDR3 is TGTGCCAGCAGTGAGAGGGGGAGTGTTGAGACCCAGTACTTC.